This T cell receptor beta chain was recovered during a study of T cells after yellow fever vaccination. TCRdb reanalysed the 5' RACE reads using MiXCR and keeps one entry per CDR3 protein. The sample contains 300,000 to 400,000 distinct CDR3 sequences, around 13% of which appear only once. The CDR3 is 16 residues long. Germline lookup yields CDR1 SGHNT and CDR2 YYREEE (reference sequence). Trimming took 7 bases from V and 3 from J; bases not matched to a gene: 7. The sequence was obtained from a man younger than 35 who received the YFV17D yellow fever vaccine. The sequences come from CD4+ T cells sorted from PBMCs, collected 15 days after the yellow fever booster vaccination. The V call is TRBV5-4, the J call TRBJ2-3; 14 positions match TRBD2. The chain's CDR3 is CASAGTSGGPTDTQYF. In nucleotides, the CDR3 is TGTGCCAGCGCCGGGACTAGCGGGGGACCGACAGATACGCAGTATTTT.